This T cell receptor (beta chain) was retrieved from a study of blood T cell repertoires in COVID-19. The overall study: The origin of the acute and convalescent COVID-19 samples was the United States, Italy and Spain. The analysed material was cDNA or gDNA that came from T cells, B-cell-depleted T cells, or PBMCs.

Recovered Cohort 3 donors showed two negative PCRs, clearance, or symptom resolution. V lost 1 base and J lost 2, with 15 bases in between. This CDR3 comprises 17 residues. CDR1 is MGHRA and CDR2 is YSYEKL in the germline V gene. Per the original methods: Reference gene primer amplification in the assay estimated nucleated cell counts. The protocol was immunoSEQ multiplex PCR, while the TCRdb copy is restricted to in-frame clones and leaves out a portion. V, J and clone size are taken as reported in that table, and D and trimming were inferred from the DNA itself. The profile shows about 370,000 clones, 85% to 90% of them singletons.

The chain has TRBV4-1 and TRBJ1-5; D perhaps matches TRBD1 (5 bases). Sequencing was carried out using PBMCs or T cells enriched from blood (not recorded which). This TCR was recovered from a young man who had recovered from COVID-19. The DNA of the CDR3 is TGCGCCAGCAGCCAAGTGGGGGAGGGAATGGGCAATCAGCCCCAGCATTTT. It encodes CASSQVGEGMGNQPQHF.